Detailed here is one T cell receptor beta chain. Its target is unknown. Each CDR3 protein is one row after TCRdb ran MiXCR on the 5' RACE reads. The table has some 1,700,000 distinct CDR3 sequences, around 33% seen once. The data belong to a study of identical twins. Overall study findings and caveats: Analyses of zero insertions could be partly confounded by invariant MAIT and iNKT cells. For cord blood, abundant beta clonotypes had fewer insertions, unlike memory repertoires, which showed none.

The CDR3 spans 14 residues. The trim removed 7 bases at V and 6 bases at J, leaving 6 bases unmatched. Germline lookup yields CDR1 MNHEY and CDR2 SVGEGT. The sample was cord blood. V usage is TRBV6-2 or TRBV6-3 and J usage is TRBJ2-3; 11 bases are a match to TRBD2. This clonotype originated in a newborn girl in good health. This CDR3 is CASKTSGSSDTQYF. The CDR3, as DNA: TGTGCCAGCAAAACTAGCGGGAGTTCCGATACGCAGTATTTT.